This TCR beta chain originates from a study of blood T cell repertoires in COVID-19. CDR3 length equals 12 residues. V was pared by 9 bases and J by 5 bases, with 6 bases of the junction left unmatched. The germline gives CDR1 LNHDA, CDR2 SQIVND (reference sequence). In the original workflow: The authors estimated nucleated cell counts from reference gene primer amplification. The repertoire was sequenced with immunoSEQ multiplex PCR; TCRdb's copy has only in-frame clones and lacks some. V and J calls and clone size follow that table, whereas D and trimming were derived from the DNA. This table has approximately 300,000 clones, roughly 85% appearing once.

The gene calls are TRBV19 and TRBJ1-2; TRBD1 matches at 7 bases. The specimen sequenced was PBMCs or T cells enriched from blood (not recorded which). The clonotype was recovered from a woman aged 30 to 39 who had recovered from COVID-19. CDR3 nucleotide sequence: TGTGCCAGCGGGTCACAGGGGTATGGCTACACCTTC. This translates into CASGSQGYGYTF.